This T cell receptor beta chain was observed in a study of naive and memory T cell subsets. As regards this clonotype: Its antigen is unidentified.

Germline V gene sequence: CDR1 DFQATT, CDR2 SNEGSKA (reference sequence). Trimming removed 3 bases from V and 1 base from J, with 10 bases in between. The CDR3 has 13 residues. The beta constant-region primer was an equimolar mix of two oligonucleotides covering TRBC1 and TRBC2. TCRdb reprocessed the UMI-ligation and nested PCR reads with MiXCR, giving one entry per CDR3 protein. The sample includes 70,000 to 95,000 distinct CDR3 sequences, roughly 7.3% seen only once; the top ten take 1.5% to 2%. Study-level findings and limits: The power law exponent of TCR abundance differed between naive and memory cells.

Four subsets defined by CD45RA and CD27 were sorted after CD3, CD4, CD8 and live/dead staining. The V call is TRBV20-1, the J call TRBJ2-7; D tentatively reads TRBD1 or TRBD2 (5 bases each). This receptor was obtained from a human donor in good health. Sequenced: central memory CD4+ T cells from blood. CDR3 DNA sequence: TGCAGTGCTAGGGGGGTGCGGTCCTACGAGCAGTACTTC. This gives the protein CSARGVRSYEQYF.